The 10 T cell receptor beta chains below come from one sample, sequenced in a study of T cell responses to AZD1222 COVID-19 vaccine. Only in-frame clones appear in the TCRdb table, and some are missing; sequencing was by immunoSEQ multiplex PCR. The sample carries under 150,000 clones, around 91% recorded once. The sample here was peripheral blood, taken 28 days after the second AZD1222 dose. The receptor set was obtained from an adult who received the AZD1222 COVID-19 vaccine.

The gene calls are TRBV7-8 and TRBJ1-3; TRBD1 matches at 9 bases. There are 18 residues in the CDR3. Germline CDR1 SGHVS, CDR2 FQNEAQ. V was pared by 2 bases and J by 1 base, with 9 bases of the junction left unmatched. In DNA form, the CDR3 reads TGTGCCAGCAGCTTATATGGACAGGGGACATCTTCTGGAAACACCATATATTTT. This translates into CASSLYGQGTSSGNTIYF.

V usage is TRBV27 and J usage is TRBJ1-1; D unresolved. The V gene lost 5 bases and the J gene lost 0 bases, with 10 bases spanning the gap. In germline, CDR1 is MNHEY, CDR2 SMNVEV (reference sequence). This CDR3 is built from 14 residues. The CDR3 is CASSTRDLNTEAFF. CDR3 in DNA: TGTGCCAGCAGTACACGGGATTTGAACACTGAAGCTTTCTTT.

The chain recombines TRBV20-1 with TRBJ2-7; D might be TRBD2 (5 bases). CDR3 length equals 13 residues. The V and J ends lost 3 bases and 4 bases respectively, with 13 bases between them. CDR1 is DFQATT, CDR2 SNEGSKA, per germline (reference sequence). CDR3 sequence: CSASWLTGYEQYV. CDR3 in DNA: TGCAGTGCTAGTTGGCTTACGGGGTACGAGCAGTACGTC.

This chain links TRBV7-9 with TRBJ1-2; TRBD1 matches at 7 bases. The J segment lost 2 bases and the V segment lost 6 bases, leaving 6 bases of the junction unmatched. The CDR3 totals 14 residues. The germline V gene encodes CDR1 SEHNR and CDR2 FQNEAQ (reference sequence). The chain's CDR3 is CASSHVQGNYGYTF. CDR3 DNA sequence: TGTGCCAGCAGTCACGTACAGGGGAACTATGGCTACACCTTC.

This clone came up once. The V call is TRBV30, the J call TRBJ1-2; a possible D gene is TRBD1 (6 bases). There are 15 residues in the CDR3. Germline CDR1 is GTSNPN and CDR2 is SVGIG (reference sequence). The V and J ends lost 3 bases and 3 bases respectively, with 17 bases between them. CDR3 loop: CAWRPTAGVDYGYTF. The CDR3, as DNA: TGTGCCTGGAGACCCACTGCAGGGGTGGACTATGGCTACACCTTC.

This rearrangement joins TRBV5-1 to TRBJ1-2; no firm D call. Per the germline V gene, CDR1 is SGHRS and CDR2 is YFSETQ. The ends were cut back, 0 bases at V and 4 bases at J, with 10 bases in the middle. The CDR3 covers 14 residues. CDR3 nucleotides: TGCGCCAGCAGCTTGGAGTGGCCAGGCTATGGCTACACCTTC. Protein sequence: CASSLEWPGYGYTF.

On this clone itself: This specimen includes other DNA sequences encoding the same CDR3. The genes are TRBV18 and TRBJ1-1; a weak D match, TRBD1 (6 bases). Trimming shortened V by 2 bases and J by 2 bases, and 6 bases separated the two germline ends. Germline CDR1 is KGHSH and CDR2 is LQKENI. This CDR3 has 13 amino acids. The CDR3 DNA is TGTGCCAGCTCACCAGGGACAAACACTGAAGCTTTCTTT. This sequence encodes CASSPGTNTEAFF.

The rearrangement joins TRBV2 to TRBJ2-7; a possible D gene is TRBD1 (5 bases). Germline V gene lookup returns CDR1 SNHLY and CDR2 FYNNEI. CDR3 length: 13 residues. The ends were cut back, 6 bases at V and 2 bases at J, with 11 bases in the middle. The CDR3 loop reads CASRETETYEQYV. The CDR3 DNA reads TGTGCCAGCAGGGAGACAGAAACCTACGAGCAGTACGTC.

This sequence joins TRBV6-5 and TRBJ1-2; no firm D call. Per the germline V gene, CDR1 is MNHEY and CDR2 is SVGAGI. V lost 5 bases, J lost 4 bases, and 17 bases lay in between. CDR3 length: 15 residues. In DNA, the CDR3 is TGTGCCAGCAGTAGCCCATGGGCGCCCTTCTATGGCTACACCTTC. Residues: CASSSPWAPFYGYTF.

This chain connects TRBV6-5 to TRBJ1-2; a weak D match, TRBD1 (6 bases). The CDR3 contains 13 residues. Germline CDR1 and CDR2: MNHEY and SVGAGI. V lost 4 bases, J lost 2 bases, and 8 bases lay in between. The CDR3 sequence is CASSFTGNYGYTF. The CDR3 DNA reads as TGTGCCAGCAGTTTCACAGGGAACTATGGCTACACCTTC.